A selection of T cell receptor beta chains follows, all from one sample in a study of cytomegalovirus exposure and HLA in healthy donors. Libraries were prepared by immunoSEQ multiplex PCR; TCRdb keeps only in-frame clonotypes and omits some of them. The data show around 54,000 clones, with 82% seen just once and approximately 3% held by the top ten. The sample comprised PBMCs. Source of these receptors: a woman younger than 30 in good health and CMV-seronegative. Each CDR3 is given with its conserved first and last residue. The D gene is left open where the match is weak. Rows give clone size only sometimes, using once, few, many, or a class for an expanded clone.

d_call | j_call | v_call | clone_size | cdr3_aa
TRBD2 | TRBJ2-1 | TRBV18 | NA | CASSQGTSGYNEQFF
NA | TRBJ1-5 | TRBV5-6 | NA | CASSKGRDQPQHF
NA | TRBJ1-1 | TRBV6-5 | NA | CASSTLPGVGAEAFF
TRBD2 | TRBJ2-7 | TRBV30 | once | CAWSAGLGGNEQYF
TRBD1 | TRBJ2-5 | TRBV7-9 | NA | CASSLGGQGSTQYF
TRBD1 | TRBJ1-2 | TRBV28 | NA | CASRTGQHYGYTF
NA | TRBJ2-7 | TRBV5-1 | NA | CASSLYDLGVSEQYF
TRBD2 | TRBJ2-3 | TRBV2 | few | CASSGPGLAGVDTQYF
NA | TRBJ1-5 | TRBV19 | NA | CASSPPRGSNQPQHF
TRBD1 | TRBJ1-1 | TRBV19 | once | CASRNTGALNTEAFF
NA | TRBJ1-3 | TRBV5-1 | once | CASSLSFGSSVSGNTIYF
NA | TRBJ1-1 | TRBV28 | NA | CASSFRLGGEAFF
TRBD1 | TRBJ2-7 | TRBV7-2 | NA | CASSLWTGGSYEQYF
NA | TRBJ1-2 | TRBV6-1 | few | CASSEDAQGINYGYTF
NA | TRBJ1-2 | TRBV7-3 | NA | CASSINKEGGYTF
NA | TRBJ2-7 | TRBV9 | once | CASSLTGLSSYEQYF
TRBD1 | TRBJ2-7 | TRBV7-3 | NA | CASRCRQGLSYEQYF
NA | TRBJ2-7 | TRBV7-8 | NA | CASSQATSGHPYF
NA | TRBJ1-5 | TRBV14 | few | CASSQERDQPQHF
NA | TRBJ2-7 | TRBV9 | NA | CASSVGGGQYEQYF
TRBD1 | TRBJ1-2 | TRBV7-8 | NA | CASSPGQRYGYTF
TRBD2 | TRBJ2-7 | TRBV6-4 | once | CASSPGGGEAYEQYF
TRBD2 | TRBJ2-7 | TRBV9 | NA | CASSVGLAGYEQYF
NA | TRBJ1-5 | TRBV28 | NA | CASSLKVATRGQPQHF
NA | TRBJ2-2 | TRBV19 | NA | CASIPGRAGELFF
TRBD2 | TRBJ2-7 | TRBV19 | NA | CASSIASGTYYEQYF
TRBD1 | TRBJ1-1 | TRBV18 | NA | CASSPPDFMGQAVEAFF
TRBD2 | TRBJ2-3 | TRBV27 | once | CASSPTSGMRGDTQYF
TRBD2 | TRBJ2-1 | TRBV7-3 | NA | CASSRTGLADNEQFF